This TCR beta chain was sequenced for a study of cytomegalovirus exposure and HLA in healthy donors. At the level of the study: Earlier, 110 million or so unique TCR beta sequences were recovered from some 200 million T cells by an analysis.

Germline loops: CDR1 MGHRA, CDR2 YSYEKL. This CDR3 comprises 16 residues. The V and J ends lost 1 base and 4 bases respectively, with 17 bases between them. Researchers ran the PCR with 60 Vbeta and 13 Jbeta primers. Sequenced by immunoSEQ multiplex PCR; TCRdb stores in-frame clones only, minus some. The repertoire includes fewer than 85,000 clones, 78% of them detected once, and 5.5% sits in the top ten. The source is a male donor in good health and CMV-seropositive. The material sequenced was PBMCs. V is TRBV4-1 and J is TRBJ2-7, with D tentatively TRBD1 (6 bases). CDR3 in DNA: TGCGCCAGCAGCCAAGGGGGGCTAGCAGTGAGATACGAGCAGTACTTC. It is translated as CASSQGGLAVRYEQYF.